The 28 T cell receptor beta chains below come from one sample, sequenced in a study of blood T cell repertoires in COVID-19. Sequencing used immunoSEQ multiplex PCR; TCRdb keeps in-frame clones, though not all of them. The data hold 200,000 to 300,000 clones, with around 92% observed a single time. The source material was peripheral blood. Every receptor here comes from a person aged 18 to 35 with COVID-19, enrolled during active disease.

The chain recombines TRBV12-3 or TRBV12-4 with TRBJ1-2; D may be TRBD1 (5 bases). Trimming removed 6 bases from V and 6 bases from J, with 14 bases in between. The CDR3 loop spans 13 amino acids. Here the CDR3 reads CASRVGGKDGYTF. CDR3 DNA: TGTGCCAGCAGGGTGGGGGGAAAGGATGGCTACACCTTC.

This clone showed up just a few times. The chain links TRBV28 to TRBJ1-6, with D possibly matching TRBD1 (5 bases). CDR1 is MDHEN and CDR2 is SYDVKM in the germline V gene. V was trimmed by 7 bases and J by 2 bases, leaving 12 bases between them. CDR3 length: 15 residues. In DNA form, the CDR3 reads TGTGCCAGCACCCGACAGAAAGCCTATAATTCACCCCTCCACTTT. It yields the protein CASTRQKAYNSPLHF.

The V and J genes are TRBV9 and TRBJ2-2, with 9 nucleotides matching TRBD1. The V and J ends lost 4 bases and 6 bases, in that order; junction bases with no gene match: 10. Per the germline V gene, CDR1 is SGDLS and CDR2 is YYNGEE. The CDR3 totals 16 residues. The CDR3 spells CASSSEGGTGSGELFF. Here the CDR3 DNA reads TGTGCCAGCAGCTCAGAGGGGGGGACAGGGTCCGGGGAGCTGTTTTTT.

The chain joins TRBV19 to TRBJ2-7; D is perhaps TRBD2 (5 bases). The CDR3 length is 14 residues. V was cut by 4 bases and J by 0 bases, with 10 bases left in between. Germline V gene lookup returns CDR1 LNHDA and CDR2 SQIVND (reference sequence). This CDR3 is CASSTVAGSYEQYF. The CDR3 DNA reads as TGTGCCAGTAGTACCGTCGCGGGCTCCTACGAGCAGTACTTC.

This clone occurred once. The V call is TRBV5-4, the J call TRBJ2-7; possible D gene TRBD1, 5 bases. Germline V gene data show CDR1 as SGHNT and CDR2 as YYREEE (reference sequence). V gave up 1 base and J gave up 7 bases, with 12 bases separating them. The CDR3 is made up of 13 amino acids. The CDR3, as DNA: TGTGCCAGCAGCTTGCCGGCAGGGCTTGAGCAGTACTTC. Its translation: CASSLPAGLEQYF.

This clone was picked up one time. This chain uses TRBV5-8 with TRBJ2-3; TRBD2 matches 10 bases. The J segment lost 6 bases and the V segment lost 3 bases, leaving 10 bases of the junction unmatched. The germline V gene has CDR1 SGHTS and CDR2 YDEGEE. The CDR3 runs to 16 residues. The chain's CDR3 is CASSWDSSGSSDTQYF. The CDR3 region has the DNA TGTGCCAGCAGCTGGGATTCTAGCGGGAGTAGTGATACGCAGTATTTT. Full variable domain (rest looked up from reference TRBV5-8 and TRBJ2-3): EAGVTQSPTHLIKTRGQQATLRCSPISGHTSVYWYQQALGLGLQFLLWYDEGEERNRGNFPPRFSGRQFPNYSSELNVNALELEDSALYLCASSWDSSGSSDTQYFGPGTRLTVL.

In nucleotides, the CDR3 is TGTGCCAGCAGAGCCTACGGAAACACCATATATTTT. This translates into CASRAYGNTIYF. This chain uses TRBV7-9 with TRBJ1-3; no clear D gene. Germline lookup yields CDR1 SEHNR and CDR2 FQNEAQ (reference sequence). The V and J ends lost 6 bases and 4 bases respectively, with 7 bases between them. The CDR3 length is 12 residues.

This clone appeared once. The chain couples TRBV28 to TRBJ2-5; 12 bases are a match to TRBD2. The CDR3 runs 18 residues. The trim removed 8 bases at V and 0 bases at J, leaving 13 bases unmatched. Per the germline V gene, CDR1 is MDHEN and CDR2 is SYDVKM. The CDR3 reads CASSGRLAGEGYQETQYF. As DNA, the CDR3 is TGTGCCAGCTCCGGCCGACTAGCGGGAGAAGGGTACCAAGAGACCCAGTACTTC.

The chain is built from TRBV9 and TRBJ2-7; TRBD2 agrees at 10 bases. V gave up 2 bases and J gave up 2 bases; unmatched junction bases: 4. The CDR3 is made up of 15 amino acids. From germline, CDR1 is SGDLS and CDR2 YYNGEE. Written as DNA, the CDR3 is TGTGCCAGCAGCGTCCAGAGCGGGAGGGCCTACGAGCAGTACTTC. Its protein is CASSVQSGRAYEQYF.

This clone has just a few counts. The J gene is TRBJ1-1, the V gene TRBV28, with D perhaps matching TRBD1 (6 bases). There are 15 residues in the CDR3. The germline CDR1 and CDR2 sequences are MDHEN and SYDVKM. Trimming took off 6 bases at V and 6 bases at J, with 20 bases between the two ends. The CDR3 nucleotides read TGTGCCAGCAGCACTAAACAGGGCCTAAGGGCTGAAGCTTTCTTT. Encoded protein: CASSTKQGLRAEAFF.

The V gene is TRBV9, the J gene TRBJ2-1; the match to TRBD2 covers 8 bases. Per the germline V gene, CDR1 is SGDLS and CDR2 is YYNGEE. The CDR3 is 16 residues long. Unmatched junction bases numbered 16, after V lost 4 bases and J lost 10 bases. In nucleotides, the CDR3 is TGTGCCAGCAGCCCGCAGGCGGGAGGCCCCCGACAAGAGCAGTTCTTC. Residues: CASSPQAGGPRQEQFF. The full variable domain, its missing parts supplied by reference TRBV9 and TRBJ2-1, is DSGVTQTPKHLITATGQRVTLRCSPRSGDLSVYWYQQSLDQGLQFLIQYYNGEERAKGNILERFSAQQFPDLHSELNLSSLELGDSALYFCASSPQAGGPRQEQFFGPGTRLTVL.

The J gene is TRBJ2-1, the V gene TRBV21-1; TRBD1 is the table's D call, not checked against the DNA. TRBV21-1 is annotated as a pseudogene. CDR3 size: 15 residues. The CDR3 region is CASSSKGQGHNEQFF. In DNA, the CDR3 is TGTGCCAGCAGCTCAAAGGGACAGGGGCACAATGAGCAGTTCTTC.

V and J are TRBV19 and TRBJ2-5, with D perhaps matching TRBD2 (5 bases). The CDR3 contains 13 residues. Germline V gives CDR1 LNHDA, CDR2 SQIVND (reference sequence). V dropped 7 bases and J dropped 5 bases, with 14 bases sitting between them. CDR3 protein: CASTTRGGETQYF. DNA of the CDR3: TGTGCCAGTACCACCCGTGGAGGCGAGACCCAGTACTTC.

The genes are TRBV4-2 and TRBJ2-7; D not certain. V was shortened by 1 base and J by 3 bases, with 10 bases between the two germline ends. CDR3 length: 14 residues. Germline values: CDR1 LGHNA, CDR2 YNFKEQ. CDR3 region: CASSQGQDRYEQYF. Written as DNA, the CDR3 is TGTGCCAGCAGCCAAGGGCAGGATCGCTACGAGCAGTACTTC.

The chain couples TRBV24-1 to TRBJ2-5; tentatively, D is TRBD2 (5 bases). The CDR3 has 15 amino acids. Trimming shortened V by 3 bases and J by 7 bases, and 17 bases separated the two germline ends. Germline V gene sequence: CDR1 KGHDR, CDR2 SFDVKD. CDR3 DNA sequence: TGTGCCACCAGTGATCCCGGACTCCCCGGAGGGACCCAGTACTTC. It yields the protein CATSDPGLPGGTQYF.

The genes are TRBV4-3 and TRBJ2-1; tentative D call: TRBD1 (5 bases). The CDR3 consists of 17 residues. Germline assignment: CDR1 LGHNA and CDR2 YSLEER. The V end lost 0 bases, the J end lost 6 bases, and 18 bases lay between the germline ends. The CDR3 nucleotides are TGCGCCAGCAGCCAAGATTGGGGCCCCCTTATTCTCAATGAGCAGTTCTTC. The encoded protein is CASSQDWGPLILNEQFF.

The genes are TRBV27 and TRBJ2-1, with 7 nucleotides matching TRBD2. The J segment lost 5 bases and the V segment lost 4 bases, leaving 8 bases of the junction unmatched. The CDR3 has 15 amino acids. Germline CDR1 MNHEY, CDR2 SMNVEV (reference sequence). CDR3 DNA sequence: TGTGCCAGCAGTTCCTCTAGCGGCCTTAACAATGAGCAGTTCTTC. It translates to CASSSSSGLNNEQFF.

The J gene is TRBJ2-1, the V gene TRBV5-1; TRBD1 matches at 7 bases. From germline, CDR1 is SGHRS and CDR2 YFSETQ. This CDR3 contains 17 residues. Unmatched junction bases numbered 10, after V lost 4 bases and J lost 0 bases. The CDR3 DNA follows: TGCGCCAGCAGCCCGTCCCCGGGACAGAGCTCCTACAATGAGCAGTTCTTC. Protein product: CASSPSPGQSSYNEQFF.

V gene TRBV5-1 combines with J gene TRBJ2-1; 8 nucleotides match TRBD2. V shed 0 bases and J 4 bases; nucleotides not matched to a gene: 6. The CDR3 runs 16 residues. Germline loops: CDR1 SGHRS, CDR2 YFSETQ. Written as DNA, the CDR3 is TGCGCCAGCAGCTTGGGCTCTGCGGGAGGTTACAATGAGCAGTTCTTC. Residues: CASSLGSAGGYNEQFF.

The chain joins TRBV11-2 to TRBJ2-5; TRBD2 agrees at 10 bases. The germline gives CDR1 SGHAT, CDR2 FQNNGV. V lost 5 bases, J lost 1 base, and 4 bases stayed unmatched. This CDR3 region has 15 residues. In DNA form, the CDR3 reads TGTGCCAGCAGCGACTTAGCGGGAGGCCAAGAGACCCAGTACTTC. Amino acids: CASSDLAGGQETQYF. The whole variable domain, remainder taken from reference TRBV11-2 and TRBJ2-5, is EAGVAQSPRYKIIEKRQSVAFWCNPISGHATLYWYQQILGQGPKLLIQFQNNGVVDDSQLPKDRFSAERLKGVDSTLKIQPAKLEDSAVYLCASSDLAGGQETQYFGPGTRLLVL.

V is TRBV29-1 and J is TRBJ2-7; weak D call: TRBD2 (6 bases). The V gene's germline CDR1 is SQVTM and CDR2 ANQGSEA. CDR3 length: 14 amino acids. V was cut by 4 bases and J by 2 bases, with 15 bases left in between. CDR3 sequence: CSVVGRLGPYEQYF. As DNA, the CDR3 is TGCAGCGTTGTAGGACGACTAGGCCCCTACGAGCAGTACTTC.

V and J are TRBV5-4 and TRBJ1-5, with TRBD1 identical over 8 bases. CDR3 length: 15 amino acids. In germline, CDR1 is SGHNT, CDR2 YYREEE (reference sequence). V shed 0 bases and J 7 bases; nucleotides not matched to a gene: 6. CDR3 sequence: CASSLGGQVGQPQHF. As DNA, the CDR3 is TGTGCCAGCAGCTTGGGGGGACAGGTCGGCCAGCCCCAGCATTTT.

This rearrangement joins TRBV27 to TRBJ2-7; D is possibly TRBD2 (6 bases). The CDR3 length is 14 residues. V was shortened by 3 bases and J by 5 bases, with 14 bases between the two germline ends. CDR1 and CDR2 (germline): MNHEY, SMNVEV (reference sequence). CDR3 DNA: TGTGCCAGCAGTTTTATAGCGGTCGGAGACGAGCAGTACTTC. Protein: CASSFIAVGDEQYF.

V usage is TRBV5-1 and J usage is TRBJ2-2; D unresolved. The germline V and J ends were trimmed by 0 bases and 4 bases, with 7 bases remaining between them. The CDR3 is 14 residues long. The germline CDR1 and CDR2 sequences are SGHRS and YFSETQ. Written as DNA, the CDR3 is TGCGCCAGCAGCTTGGCCGGGTCCACCGGGGAGCTGTTTTTT. As protein: CASSLAGSTGELFF.

The V gene is TRBV7-2, the J gene TRBJ2-1; 11 positions match TRBD2. The germline gives CDR1 SGHTA, CDR2 FQGNSA. The CDR3 sequence is 15 residues long. J was trimmed by 3 bases and V by 3 bases; bases with no gene match: 1. In nucleotides, the CDR3 is TGTGCCAGCAGCTTGACTAGCGGGATCTACAATGAGCAGTTCTTC. Its protein product is CASSLTSGIYNEQFF.

The chain is built from TRBV27 and TRBJ2-7; 8 bases fit TRBD2. There are 15 residues in the CDR3. Germline-derived CDR1 and CDR2 are MNHEY and SMNVEV (reference sequence). V lost 2 bases and J lost 0; bases outside the gene matches: 3. The CDR3 DNA sequence: TGTGCCAGCAGTTTAGGTAGCGGGGCCTCCTACGAGCAGTACTTC. Its protein product is CASSLGSGASYEQYF.

This clone was picked up one time. V gene TRBV19 combines with J gene TRBJ2-1; TRBD2 matches at 10 bases. Germline assignment: CDR1 LNHDA and CDR2 SQIVND (reference sequence). Unmatched junction bases numbered 7, after V lost 5 bases and J lost 9 bases. The CDR3 is made up of 14 amino acids. DNA of the CDR3: TGTGCCAGTAGTTGGAGCGGGAGGGCCGGTGAGCAGTTCTTC. Translated: CASSWSGRAGEQFF.

The rearrangement links TRBV25-1 to TRBJ1-5, with D uncertain. V lost 1 base to trimming and J lost 4 bases, with 11 bases between them. The CDR3 has 15 amino acids. From germline, CDR1 is MGHDK and CDR2 SYGVNS. In DNA form, the CDR3 reads TGTGCCAGCAGTGAATTGAACAGCCGGAATCAGCCCCAGCATTTT. This codes for CASSELNSRNQPQHF.